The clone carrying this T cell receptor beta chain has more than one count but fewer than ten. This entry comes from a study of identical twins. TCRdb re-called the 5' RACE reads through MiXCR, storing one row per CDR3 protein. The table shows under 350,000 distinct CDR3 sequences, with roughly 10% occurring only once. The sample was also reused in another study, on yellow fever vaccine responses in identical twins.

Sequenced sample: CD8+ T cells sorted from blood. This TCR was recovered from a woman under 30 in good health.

The CDR3 nucleotides are TGCAGTGCATTGGGGACTAACTACAATGAGCAGTTCTTC. Protein sequence: CSALGTNYNEQFF. This rearrangement joins TRBV20-1 to TRBJ2-1, with 7 bases aligning to TRBD2. The CDR3 spans 13 residues. Germline V lookup: CDR1 DFQATT, CDR2 SNEGSKA (reference sequence). V shed 6 bases and J 3 bases; nucleotides not matched to a gene: 5.